What follows describes a single T cell receptor (beta chain). Its antigen is undetermined. The junction departs from the called germline gene at one end, perhaps through a read error. The sample contains more than one DNA sequence encoding this CDR3. This CDR3 is 14 amino acids long. The germline CDR1 and CDR2 sequences are MNHEY and SVGAGI. These data belong to a study of cytomegalovirus exposure and HLA in healthy donors. Study findings and constraints: After further analysis at a later stage, roughly 15,000 TCR beta sequences were associated with HLA alleles at 0.05 false discovery rate. Later analysis placed DRB1 highest and HLA-C lowest in TCR association rates, which differed by HLA locus.

PCR employed 60 Vbeta and 13 Jbeta primers. TCRdb keeps only in-frame clones here, not all; method: immunoSEQ multiplex PCR. Here the sample spans over 150,000 clones, around 68% being singletons. The receptor was isolated from a man in his fifties or sixties in good health and CMV-seronegative. The sequenced sample consisted of PBMCs. This chain joins TRBV6-5 and TRBJ1-1; tentative D call: TRBD1 (6 bases). The CDR3 nucleotides read TGTGCTAGCAGTTACACGACAGGGAACACTGAAGCTTTCTTT. This gives the protein CASSYTTGNTEAFF.